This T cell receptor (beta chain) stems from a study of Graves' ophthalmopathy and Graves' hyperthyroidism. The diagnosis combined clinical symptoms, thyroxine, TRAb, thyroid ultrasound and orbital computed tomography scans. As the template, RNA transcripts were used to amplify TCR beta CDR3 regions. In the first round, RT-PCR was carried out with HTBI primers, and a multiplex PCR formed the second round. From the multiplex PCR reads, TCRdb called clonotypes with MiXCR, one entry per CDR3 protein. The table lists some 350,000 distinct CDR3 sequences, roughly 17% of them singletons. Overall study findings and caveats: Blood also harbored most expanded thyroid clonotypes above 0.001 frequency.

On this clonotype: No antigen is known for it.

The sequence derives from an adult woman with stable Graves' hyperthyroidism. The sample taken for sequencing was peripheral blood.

DNA for the CDR3: TGTGCCAGCAGTTCCCGCGGGGGAGGGAGAACTGAAGCTTTCTTT. It yields the protein CASSSRGGGRTEAFF. This chain links TRBV28 with TRBJ1-1; TRBD1 might be the D (5 bases). Germline V gene lookup returns CDR1 MDHEN and CDR2 SYDVKM. This CDR3 has 15 residues. V was clipped by 4 bases and J by 5 bases, with 17 bases between them.